Here is one TCR beta chain with its context. Looked up from germline, CDR1 is SGHRS and CDR2 is YFSETQ. The CDR3 runs 14 residues. V shed 2 bases and J shed 7 bases, with 13 bases lying between them. The data were obtained in a study of shared clonotypes between healthy human individuals. Here immunoSEQ multiplex PCR was the method, and the copy in TCRdb shows in-frame clones only, minus some. This sample has about 480,000 clones; 79% occur once, and the top ten carry around 13%. V gene TRBV5-1 combines with J gene TRBJ1-5, with D possibly being TRBD1 (6 bases). The sample comprised PBMCs. This receptor was taken from a woman aged 40 to 49 in good health. Some clones in this sample may be carry-over from other donors' samples. The CDR3, as DNA: TGCGCCAGCAGCTTACAGGGACTCGAGCAGCCCCAGCATTTT. Translating gives CASSLQGLEQPQHF.